This T cell receptor (beta chain) was retrieved from a study of T-cell reconstitution after alpha-beta-depleted transplantation in children. Study-level findings and limits: T-cell counts and diversity were attributed mostly to newly produced T cells one year after transplant. At day 60, the high TCRbeta diversity found in some patients originated from recipient T cells and thymic progenitors that had survived. Several hundred expanded graft clones reportedly were the source of alpha-beta T cells about two months after transplant.

Unique molecular identifiers were incorporated into the prepared TCRbeta library. TCRdb re-analysed the PCR reads in MiXCR, keeping a single row per CDR3 protein. The sample carries around 580,000 distinct CDR3 sequences, under 30% recorded once. The ends were cut back, 7 bases at V and 4 bases at J, with 14 bases in the middle. The CDR3 totals 12 residues. Germline lookup yields CDR1 DFQATT and CDR2 SNEGSKA (reference sequence). This clonotype was counted between two and nine times. Its antigen is currently unknown. This material consisted of PBMCs, mostly from graft donor cells, taken 360 days after TCRalphabeta/CD19-depleted stem cell transplant. This chain joins TRBV20-1 and TRBJ2-7, with D perhaps matching TRBD1 (6 bases). The sequence was obtained from a boy in the first two years of life who had a stem cell transplant for acute myeloid leukemia, so the T cells may come from the graft donor. The CDR3 region has the DNA TGCAGTGGTGCCAGGACAGCATACGAGCAGTACTTC. Its protein product is CSGARTAYEQYF.